A single sample gave rise to the 16 T cell receptor beta chains below, sequenced in a study of T cells after yellow fever vaccination (dated by TCRdb to 2018 to 2020). The library was obtained by 5' RACE. Sequenced using an Illumina HiSeq 2500. TCRdb passed the public sequencing reads through fastp at Q25 and MiXCR, retaining productive beta sequences. Rows with one shared CDR3 protein collapse into an entry with the most common genes and DNA. This sample is represented by hundreds of thousands of distinct CDR3 sequences; less than 25% of them were singletons. About 15% of the sample is taken by the ten largest. This specimen's treatment or condition label, interpreted: live attenuated yellow fever vaccine strain. This material consisted of PBMCs, taken 21 days after the first yellow fever vaccination. These receptors originate from a man aged 18 to 30 who received the YFV17D yellow fever vaccine.

This clonotype showed up just a few times. The J gene is TRBJ1-4, the V gene TRBV5-6, with D possibly matching TRBD1 (6 bases). Trimming shortened V by 2 bases and J by 8 bases, and 16 bases separated the two germline ends. The germline V gene has CDR1 SGHDT and CDR2 YYEEEE. CDR3 length: 15 amino acids. The CDR3 DNA reads as TGTGCCAGCAGCTTTACGGCAGGGGCCAAGGAAAAACTGTTTTTT. Protein sequence: CASSFTAGAKEKLFF.

The chain has TRBV9 and TRBJ1-6; the D gene is possibly TRBD1 (5 bases). Per the germline V gene, CDR1 is SGDLS and CDR2 is YYNGEE. Trimming cost V 6 bases and J 7 bases, with 11 bases left between them. The CDR3 totals 13 residues. This chain's CDR3 is CASNRDDNSPLHF. The CDR3 DNA reads as TGTGCCAGCAACCGGGACGACAATTCACCCCTCCACTTT.

This chain links TRBV14 with TRBJ2-4; D gene ambiguous. Germline assignment: CDR1 SGHDN and CDR2 FVKESK. With 0 bases removed from V and 4 bases from J, the gap between germline ends came to 7 bases. The CDR3 sequence is 14 residues long. The CDR3 DNA follows: TGTGCCAGCAGCCAAGACGCCATGAAAAACATTCAGTACTTC. Translation gives CASSQDAMKNIQYF.

The chain links TRBV12-3 or TRBV12-4 to TRBJ2-5; 9 bases align to TRBD1. V was pared by 6 bases and J by 5 bases, with 7 bases of the junction left unmatched. The CDR3 consists of 14 residues. The DNA of the CDR3 is TGTGCCAGCAGGGGACAGGGTCGGTACGAGACCCAGTACTTC. Amino acid sequence: CASRGQGRYETQYF.

This clonotype turned up a few times. The V call is TRBV12-3 or TRBV12-4, the J call TRBJ2-1; 8 bases are a match to TRBD2. V shed 6 bases, J shed 8 bases, and the junction held 9 bases outside the gene matches. This CDR3 comprises 14 residues. The CDR3 region is CASRRRGGLDEQFF. Here the CDR3 DNA reads TGTGCCAGCAGAAGACGCGGGGGGTTGGATGAGCAGTTCTTC.

This rearrangement joins TRBV5-1 to TRBJ2-2; 7 bases align to TRBD1. The CDR3 is 18 amino acids. In germline, CDR1 is SGHRS, CDR2 YFSETQ. The V and J ends lost 1 base and 7 bases, in that order; junction bases with no gene match: 16. The chain's CDR3 is CASSLTSDRASGVGELFF. In nucleotides, the CDR3 is TGCGCCAGCAGCTTGACTTCCGACAGGGCCTCCGGGGTCGGGGAGCTGTTTTTT.

This clonotype has a handful of counts. V gene TRBV7-2 combines with J gene TRBJ1-2, with TRBD1 identical over 8 bases. The CDR3 runs to 14 residues. J gave up 2 bases and V 4 bases, and 3 bases lay outside the gene matches. Germline CDR1 SGHTA, CDR2 FQGNSA. In DNA form, the CDR3 reads TGTGCCAGCAGCTCCGACAGGGGAAACTATGGCTACACCTTC. Its translation: CASSSDRGNYGYTF.

The V call is TRBV7-9, the J call TRBJ1-2; D call uncertain. Germline-derived CDR1 and CDR2 are SEHNR and FQNEAQ (reference sequence). This CDR3 has 12 residues. Trimming took off 3 bases at V and 6 bases at J, with 8 bases between the two ends. This CDR3 reads CASSFYTDGYTF. CDR3 DNA sequence: TGTGCCAGCAGCTTTTATACTGATGGCTACACCTTC.

This clonotype came up a few times. The chain recombines TRBV5-1 with TRBJ2-2; 7 nucleotides line up with TRBD1. Germline values: CDR1 SGHRS, CDR2 YFSETQ. Trimming cost V 2 bases and J 5 bases; bases outside gene matches: 9. CDR3 length equals 16 residues. This chain's CDR3 is CASSLQGSGRTGELFF. The DNA of the CDR3 is TGCGCCAGCAGCTTACAGGGGAGCGGAAGGACCGGGGAGCTGTTTTTT.

This chain's CDR3 is CASSSDRATEAFF. CDR3 nucleotide sequence: TGTGCCAGCAGCTCGGACAGGGCCACTGAAGCTTTCTTT. This chain uses TRBV7-6 with TRBJ1-1, with 8 positions matching TRBD1. The CDR3 extends over 13 amino acids. The V and J ends lost 4 bases and 4 bases, in that order; junction bases with no gene match: 2. Germline V gene sequence: CDR1 SGHVS, CDR2 FNYEAQ.

The genes are TRBV2 and TRBJ1-6; D unresolved. V was trimmed by 6 bases and J by 14 bases, leaving 14 bases between them. This CDR3 region has 12 residues. CDR1 is SNHLY and CDR2 is FYNNEI in the germline V gene. Here the CDR3 DNA reads TGTGCCAGCAGGGCGGCCCGCTCGGCCCTCCACTTT. This codes for CASRAARSALHF.

The V gene is TRBV7-9, the J gene TRBJ1-1, with D maybe TRBD1 (6 bases). Trimming left V 3 bases short and J 1 base short, with 15 bases between. Germline CDR1 SEHNR, CDR2 FQNEAQ (reference sequence). The CDR3 is made up of 16 amino acids. The CDR3 sequence is CASSFRPGAGNTEAFF. DNA of the CDR3: TGTGCCAGCAGCTTCCGTCCAGGGGCAGGGAACACTGAAGCTTTCTTT.

To note about this clonotype: The junction differs from germline at one of its ends, possibly a read error. This CDR3 reads CVSSEIRTDTQYF. In nucleotides, the CDR3 is TGCGTCAGCAGTGAGATCCGCACAGATACGCAGTATTTT. V is TRBV5-1 and J is TRBJ2-3, with D unclear. The CDR3 runs to 13 residues. CDR1 is SGHRS and CDR2 is YFSETQ in the germline V gene.

This clonotype turned up a few times. This chain connects TRBV5-8 to TRBJ2-3; the D is unclear. Germline assignment: CDR1 SGHTS and CDR2 YDEGEE. This CDR3 spans 15 amino acids. Trimming took 0 bases from V and 1 from J, leaving 9 bases between them. The CDR3 DNA follows: TGTGCCAGCAGCTTGGGCTCCTCGGGCACAGATACGCAGTATTTT. It specifies CASSLGSSGTDTQYF.

This clonotype occurred a few times. J is TRBJ2-3 and V is TRBV7-6; 10 positions match TRBD2. Per germline, CDR1 SGHVS and CDR2 FNYEAQ. V trimming: 5 bases; J trimming: 3 bases; junction bases outside the gene matches: 8. This CDR3 is 16 amino acids long. The CDR3 spells CASSVFSGGKTDTQYF. The CDR3 coding sequence is TGTGCCAGCAGCGTCTTTAGCGGGGGGAAAACAGATACGCAGTATTTT.

The sample holds many counts of this clonotype. The rearrangement links TRBV12-3 or TRBV12-4 to TRBJ1-6, with D perhaps matching TRBD1 (5 bases). V lost 5 bases and J lost 13, with 18 bases in between. CDR3 length: 14 residues. The CDR3 sequence: CASSTGSIIHPLHF. The CDR3 nucleotides read TGTGCCAGCAGTACAGGTTCTATAATTCACCCCCTCCACTTT.